The 26 T cell receptor beta chains below all came from one sample that was sequenced in a study of blood T cell repertoires in COVID-19. Produced via immunoSEQ multiplex PCR; TCRdb's table is partial and in-frame only. The sample consists of more than 130,000 clones, approximately 80% of them appearing once. The specimen sequenced was peripheral blood. These receptors came from a woman at least 80 years old in a cohort sampled during active or convalescent COVID-19.

This clone was counted once. V gene TRBV7-2 combines with J gene TRBJ1-2, with 7 positions matching TRBD1. The CDR3 sequence is 13 residues long. Germline V gives CDR1 SGHTA, CDR2 FQGNSA. Losses at the gene ends were 4 bases for V and 8 bases for J; bases not matched to a gene: 7. The CDR3: CASSSTEQGGYTF. The CDR3 coding sequence is TGTGCCAGCAGCTCGACAGAACAGGGGGGCTACACCTTC.

The chain carries TRBV7-9 and TRBJ1-4; 9 nucleotides agree with TRBD1. The CDR3 runs 14 residues. CDR1 SEHNR and CDR2 FQNEAQ come from the germline V gene (reference sequence). V dropped 10 bases and J dropped 5; count of bases not matched to a gene: 8. CDR3: CATQGGTGNEKLFF. The CDR3 DNA is TGTGCCACCCAAGGCGGGACAGGGAATGAAAAACTGTTTTTT.

The CDR3 nucleotides are TGTGCCAGCAGCCCGAAACAGGGTTCCTATAATTCACCCCTCCACTTT. Its protein product is CASSPKQGSYNSPLHF. V usage is TRBV3-1 (or the pseudogene TRBV3-2) and J usage is TRBJ1-6; weak D call: TRBD1 (6 bases). This CDR3 has 16 residues. The ends were cut back, 4 bases at V and 1 base at J, with 11 bases in the middle. Germline assignment: CDR1 LGHDT and CDR2 YNNKEL (reference sequence).

This chain joins TRBV4-1 and TRBJ2-3; 7 bases are a match to TRBD1. Per the germline V gene, CDR1 is MGHRA and CDR2 is YSYEKL. Unmatched junction bases numbered 3, after V lost 4 bases and J lost 2 bases. The CDR3 spans 14 residues. The CDR3 reads CASSPTGFTDTQYF. In nucleotides, the CDR3 is TGCGCCAGCAGCCCGACAGGGTTCACAGATACGCAGTATTTT.

The chain couples TRBV24-1 to TRBJ2-5, with D maybe TRBD1 (5 bases). The germline V and J ends were trimmed by 5 bases and 1 base, with 10 bases remaining between them. The CDR3 loop spans 14 amino acids. Germline CDR1 is KGHDR and CDR2 is SFDVKD. The CDR3 here is CATSAEQAQETQYF. The CDR3 nucleotides are TGTGCCACCAGTGCAGAACAGGCCCAAGAGACCCAGTACTTC.

The chain employs TRBV6-5 and TRBJ2-1; TRBD2 agrees at 8 bases. There are 14 residues in the CDR3. V was pared by 6 bases and J by 4 bases, with 5 bases of the junction left unmatched. CDR1 MNHEY and CDR2 SVGAGI come from the germline V gene. The CDR3 nucleotides read TGTGCCAGCAGGGTACTAGCGGAATACAATGAGCAGTTCTTC. It is translated as CASRVLAEYNEQFF.

The table lists this clone with a count of one. The J gene is TRBJ2-4, the V gene TRBV11-2; 7 bases map to TRBD1. CDR1 SGHAT and CDR2 FQNNGV come from the germline V gene. This CDR3 is 13 amino acids long. V lost 6 bases, J lost 8 bases, and 7 bases stayed unmatched. Here the CDR3 reads CASSLLQGDIQYF. The DNA for the CDR3 is TGTGCCAGCAGTTTACTCCAGGGGGACATTCAGTACTTC.

V usage is TRBV5-1 and J usage is TRBJ2-5; TRBD2 matches 8 bases. Trimming at V came to 0 bases and at J to 1 base, leaving 5 bases not matched to a gene. The CDR3 covers 16 residues. The germline gives CDR1 SGHRS, CDR2 YFSETQ. As DNA, the CDR3 is TGCGCCAGCAGCTTGGGAGTAGCGGGGATCCAAGAGACCCAGTACTTC. This encodes CASSLGVAGIQETQYF.

This chain links TRBV12-3 or TRBV12-4 with TRBJ2-5, with 7 positions matching TRBD1. With 6 bases clipped from V and 1 base from J, the junction kept 2 bases outside the gene matches. The CDR3 covers 13 residues. CDR3 protein: CASSNRGQETQYF. CDR3 coding DNA: TGTGCCAGCAGCAACAGGGGCCAAGAGACCCAGTACTTC.

The V and J genes are TRBV15 and TRBJ1-5, with D uncertain. Germline lookup yields CDR1 LNHNV and CDR2 YYDKDF (reference sequence). Deletions cut 0 bases from V and 5 bases from J, with 11 bases between. The CDR3 contains 15 residues. The CDR3 region is CATSRDVGRYQPQHF. The CDR3 DNA reads as TGTGCCACCAGCAGAGACGTGGGGAGATATCAGCCCCAGCATTTT.

V is TRBV19 and J is TRBJ1-5; D may be TRBD1 (5 bases). CDR3 size: 12 residues. From germline, CDR1 is LNHDA and CDR2 SQIVND (reference sequence). Trimming cost V 4 bases and J 5 bases, with 6 bases left between them. CDR3 sequence reads: CASSTGYQPQHF. In nucleotides, the CDR3 is TGTGCCAGTAGTACAGGGTATCAGCCCCAGCATTTT.

As to this clone: At one of its ends the junction is not consistent with the germline gene, which may arise from a read error. The V call is TRBV4-1, the J call TRBJ1-4, with no clear D. Germline CDR1 reads MGHRA; CDR2 reads YSYEKL. This CDR3 is built from 14 residues. This CDR3 reads CASRQGSYDEKLFF. The CDR3 DNA reads TGCGCCAGCAGACAAGGCAGTTACGATGAAAAACTGTTTTTT.

This clone has just one count. This chain connects TRBV4-1 to TRBJ2-3; 11 bases are a match to TRBD2. Germline CDR1 and CDR2: MGHRA and YSYEKL. V dropped 4 bases and J dropped 10; count of bases not matched to a gene: 16. The CDR3 covers 17 residues. CDR3 region: CASSRAGTSGERGSQYF. CDR3 DNA sequence: TGCGCCAGCAGCCGAGCCGGGACTAGCGGCGAAAGGGGGTCGCAGTATTTT.

The chain links TRBV24-1 to TRBJ1-4, with D possibly matching TRBD1 (5 bases). Trimming cost V 4 bases and J 6 bases, with 8 bases left between them. The length of the CDR3 is 13 residues. Germline V gives CDR1 KGHDR, CDR2 SFDVKD. The CDR3 DNA sequence: TGTGCCACCAGTGACCCAGGGTATGAAAAACTGTTTTTT. Its protein is CATSDPGYEKLFF.

On this clone itself: Other DNA sequences within the sample encode an identical CDR3. The chain couples TRBV7-3 to TRBJ1-2; 8 bases align to TRBD1. The V segment lost 6 bases and the J segment 4 bases; nucleotides outside the gene matches: 4. Germline V gene sequence: CDR1 SGHTA, CDR2 FQGTGA. The CDR3 contains 13 residues. This CDR3 reads CASSPTGGYGYTF. CDR3 DNA: TGTGCCAGCAGTCCTACAGGGGGCTATGGCTACACCTTC.

The chain couples TRBV29-1 to TRBJ2-5; 10 bases are a match to TRBD1. Germline assignment: CDR1 SQVTM and CDR2 ANQGSEA. The V segment lost 5 bases and the J segment 5 bases; nucleotides outside the gene matches: 8. CDR3 size: 14 residues. CDR3 loop: CSVRQGAGGETQYF. The CDR3 DNA is TGCAGCGTTCGACAGGGGGCCGGGGGTGAGACCCAGTACTTC.

The chain is built from TRBV18 and TRBJ1-1, with D perhaps matching TRBD1 (6 bases). From germline, CDR1 is KGHSH and CDR2 LQKENI. V was trimmed by 3 bases and J by 0 bases, leaving 14 bases between them. The CDR3 spans 16 residues. In DNA, the CDR3 is TGTGCCAGCTCACCTGCTGGACAGAAGTTGAACACTGAAGCTTTCTTT. Translating gives CASSPAGQKLNTEAFF.

The genes are TRBV6-5 and TRBJ2-7, with D unresolved. Germline V gene sequence: CDR1 MNHEY, CDR2 SVGAGI. CDR3 length equals 14 residues. Trimming left V 4 bases short and J 5 bases short, with 15 bases between. DNA for the CDR3: TGTGCCAGCAGTTCCCCGACAACCCGAGACGAGCAGTACTTC. Amino acids: CASSSPTTRDEQYF.

The V gene is TRBV7-2, the J gene TRBJ1-1; 8 bases agree with TRBD1. V was clipped by 3 bases and J by 3 bases; unmatched bases: 9. In germline, CDR1 is SGHTA, CDR2 FQGNSA. CDR3 length: 16 residues. In DNA, the CDR3 is TGTGCCAGCAGCTTTAGAACAGGGGGGTCGGACACTGAAGCTTTCTTT. Its protein is CASSFRTGGSDTEAFF.

This clone was observed a single time. The J gene is TRBJ1-2, the V gene TRBV24-1; TRBD1 agrees at 7 bases. With 7 bases clipped from V and 4 bases from J, the junction kept 8 bases outside the gene matches. This CDR3 has 14 amino acids. The germline V gene encodes CDR1 KGHDR and CDR2 SFDVKD. The CDR3 spells CATRRGGAIYGYTF. CDR3 DNA sequence: TGTGCCACCAGGAGAGGGGGCGCGATCTATGGCTACACCTTC.

The sample holds one count of this clone. The J gene is TRBJ1-1, the V gene TRBV5-1; 7 positions agree with TRBD1. The CDR3 covers 14 residues. Germline CDR1 SGHRS, CDR2 YFSETQ. The J segment lost 2 bases and the V segment lost 4 bases, leaving 5 bases of the junction unmatched. The CDR3 is CASSAGQFNTEAFF. The CDR3 DNA sequence: TGCGCCAGCAGCGCGGGACAGTTTAACACTGAAGCTTTCTTT.

This clone was seen just once. V usage is TRBV15 and J usage is TRBJ2-1; 8 bases are shared with TRBD2. CDR3 size: 16 residues. Unmatched junction bases numbered 6, after V lost 1 base and J lost 4 bases. From germline, CDR1 is LNHNV and CDR2 YYDKDF (reference sequence). This CDR3 reads CATSRAGGPGYNEQFF. The CDR3 DNA is TGTGCCACCAGCAGAGCGGGGGGGCCAGGATACAATGAGCAGTTCTTC. Filled out from reference TRBV15 and TRBJ2-1, the complete variable domain reads DAMVIQNPRYQVTQFGKPVTLSCSQTLNHNVMYWYQQKSSQAPKLLFHYYDKDFNNEADTPDNFQSRRPNTSFCFLDIRSPGLGDTAMYLCATSRAGGPGYNEQFFGPGTRLTVL.

The rearrangement uses TRBV6-2 or TRBV6-3 and TRBJ2-7; 12 bases fit TRBD2. This CDR3 is 16 amino acids long. V lost 4 bases, J lost 7 bases, and 11 bases stayed unmatched. Germline V CDR1 and CDR2: MNHEY, SVGEGT. The CDR3 spells CASSSYLAGGPREQYV. In DNA form, the CDR3 reads TGTGCCAGCAGTTCTTACCTAGCGGGGGGGCCGCGGGAGCAGTACGTC.

The chain recombines TRBV4-3 with TRBJ1-1, with D perhaps matching TRBD1 (6 bases). The CDR3 totals 14 residues. With 3 bases removed from V and 2 bases from J, the gap between germline ends came to 10 bases. Germline CDR1 LGHNA, CDR2 YSLEER. In DNA, the CDR3 is TGCGCCAGCAGCCATACGGACAGAAACACTGAAGCTTTCTTT. As protein: CASSHTDRNTEAFF.

The table lists this clone with a few counts. This chain links TRBV6-6 with TRBJ2-2; perhaps TRBD1 as D (5 bases). Germline V lookup: CDR1 MNHNY, CDR2 SVGAGI (reference sequence). Trimming took off 6 bases at V and 1 base at J, with 12 bases between the two ends. CDR3 length equals 15 residues. CDR3 in amino acids: CASSQVRVNTGELFF. The CDR3 nucleotides read TGTGCCAGCAGCCAGGTCAGGGTGAACACCGGGGAGCTGTTTTTT.

V is TRBV5-1 and J is TRBJ2-3; no clear D gene. This CDR3 contains 12 residues. The V gene's germline CDR1 is SGHRS and CDR2 YFSETQ. Between the trimmed V and J ends, which lost 4 bases and 2 bases, there was a span of 5 bases. The CDR3 DNA follows: TGCGCCAGCAGCCCAAACACAGATACGCAGTATTTT. Translating gives CASSPNTDTQYF.